This TCR beta chain was identified during a study of blood T cells in healthy people across ages. Regarding the study as a whole: Naive T cell percentage showed a strong correlation with TCR beta diversity.

As for this clonotype: Its antigen is as yet unknown.

Germline values: CDR1 SNHLY, CDR2 FYNNEI. The V end was cut by 8 bases, the J end by 1 base, with 5 bases between. The CDR3 has 12 residues. Alongside a J-beta primer mix, a sample-barcoded 5' primer served in a second PCR lasting roughly 6 to 11 cycles. Any given sample supplied a minimum of 2.5 million CDR3-containing paired-end reads. TCRdb re-analysed the 5' RACE reads in MiXCR, keeping a single row per CDR3 protein. The sample records hundreds of thousands of distinct CDR3 sequences, 21% being singletons. The sample taken for sequencing was blood. V is TRBV2 and J is TRBJ2-2, with D uncertain. This TCR derives from a man between 65 and 80 years old in good health. The CDR3, as DNA: TGTGCCAGCGGGGAGAACACCGGGGAGCTGTTTTTT. This codes for CASGENTGELFF.